This T cell receptor (beta chain) derives from a study of cytomegalovirus exposure and HLA in healthy donors. Study as a whole: Of some 400 genotyped donors, more than 70% clustered with self-reported Caucasian donors. The study, taken as a whole, reports: It was reported that the classifier diagnosed cytomegalovirus status with high specificity and sensitivity in both the original and validation cohorts. Researchers reported in a later analysis that a missense DCLRE1C variant was tied to TCR beta V- and J-gene trimming.

This PCR relied on a set of 60 Vbeta primers and 13 Jbeta primers. The table came from immunoSEQ multiplex PCR; TCRdb's copy has only in-frame clones and leaves some out. Here the sample spans about 200,000 clones, 65% to 85% being singletons. The CDR3 loop spans 15 amino acids. J was trimmed by 5 bases and V by 5 bases; bases with no gene match: 12. CDR1 is SNHLY and CDR2 is FYNNEI in the germline V gene. In the case of this clone: Its matching antigen is unknown.

The receptor's source is a boy younger than 10 in good health and CMV-seronegative. The sample comprised PBMCs. This chain uses TRBV2 with TRBJ2-7, with 7 bases identical to TRBD1. The CDR3 sequence is CASSRPPGQSHEQYF. The CDR3 bases are TGTGCCAGCAGTCGACCACCGGGACAGAGTCACGAGCAGTACTTC. Combining the CDR3 with reference TRBV2 and TRBJ2-7 gives the whole variable domain EPEVTQTPSHQVTQMGQEVILRCVPISNHLYFYWYRQILGQKVEFLVSFYNNEISEKSEIFDDQFSVERPDGSNFTLKIRSTKLEDSAMYFCASSRPPGQSHEQYFGPGTRLTVT.